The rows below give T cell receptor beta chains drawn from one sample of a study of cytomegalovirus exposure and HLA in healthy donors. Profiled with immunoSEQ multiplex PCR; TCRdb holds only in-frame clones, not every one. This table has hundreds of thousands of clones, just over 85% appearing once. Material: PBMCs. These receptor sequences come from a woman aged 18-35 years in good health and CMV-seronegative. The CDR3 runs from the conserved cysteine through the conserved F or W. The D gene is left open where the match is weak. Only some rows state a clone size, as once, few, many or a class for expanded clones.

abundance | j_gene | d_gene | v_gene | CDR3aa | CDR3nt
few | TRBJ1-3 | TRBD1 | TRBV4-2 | CASSLDRSSGNTIYF | TGTGCCAGCAGCCTGGACAGGAGCTCTGGAAACACCATATATTTT
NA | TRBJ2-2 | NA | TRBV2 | CATRLLRAPNRLRVGELFF | TGTGCCACCAGACTCCTCCGAGCCCCGAACCGCTTGAGGGTGGGGGAGCTGTTTTTT
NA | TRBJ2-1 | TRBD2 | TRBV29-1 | CSAGLAGKYNEQFF | TGCAGCGCCGGACTAGCGGGGAAATACAATGAGCAGTTCTTC
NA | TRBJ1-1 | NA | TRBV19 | CASSIGYGTEAFF | TGTGCCAGTAGTATAGGGTACGGCACTGAAGCTTTCTTT
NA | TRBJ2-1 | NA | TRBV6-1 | CASSEGLSGTRRHEQFF | TGTGCCAGCAGTGAAGGACTTAGCGGTACGAGGCGGCATGAGCAGTTCTTC
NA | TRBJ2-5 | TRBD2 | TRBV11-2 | CASSPGTTSQSQYF | TGTGCCAGCAGCCCCGGGACTACTTCCCAATCCCAGTACTTC
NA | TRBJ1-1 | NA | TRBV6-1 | CASSERGSMNTEAFF | TGTGCCAGCAGTGAAAGAGGGTCTATGAACACTGAAGCTTTCTTT
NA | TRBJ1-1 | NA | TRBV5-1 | CASSLSWPGDMNTEAFF | TGCGCCAGCAGCCTGTCCTGGCCCGGGGACATGAACACTGAAGCTTTCTTT
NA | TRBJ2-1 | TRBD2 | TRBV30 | CAWSAGLAWEQFF | TGTGCCTGGAGTGCGGGACTAGCTTGGGAGCAGTTCTTC
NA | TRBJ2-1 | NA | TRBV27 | CASSLSRVNEQFF | TGTGCCAGCAGTTTAAGCAGGGTAAATGAGCAGTTCTTC
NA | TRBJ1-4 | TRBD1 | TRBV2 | CASRQGADEKLFF | TGTGCCAGCCGACAGGGAGCCGATGAAAAACTGTTTTTT
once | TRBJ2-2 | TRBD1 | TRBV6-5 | CASSPGTGKGELFF | TGTGCCAGCAGCCCCGGGACAGGGAAGGGGGAGCTGTTTTTT
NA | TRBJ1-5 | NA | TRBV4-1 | CASSQVRGVEPQHF | TGCGCCAGCAGCCAAGTCCGTGGAGTAGAGCCCCAGCATTTT
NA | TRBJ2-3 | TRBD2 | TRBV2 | CASTRREASTDTQYF | TGTGCCAGCACCCGGCGGGAGGCAAGCACAGATACGCAGTATTTT
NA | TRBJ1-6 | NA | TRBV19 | CASSMTGSPLHF | TGTGCCAGTAGTATGACGGGTTCACCCCTCCACTTT
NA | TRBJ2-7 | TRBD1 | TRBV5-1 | CASSSGQGNPYEQYF | TGCGCCAGCAGCTCGGGACAGGGAAACCCCTACGAGCAGTACTTC
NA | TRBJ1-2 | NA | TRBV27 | CASSSRGGRGDYGYTF | TGTGCCAGCAGTTCCCGGGGGGGCAGGGGTGACTATGGCTACACCTTC
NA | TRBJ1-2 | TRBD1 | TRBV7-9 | CASSRADRDDGYTF | TGTGCCAGCAGCCGCGCGGACAGGGATGATGGCTACACCTTC
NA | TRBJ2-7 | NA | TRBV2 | CASGQGYEQYF | TGTGCCAGCGGGCAGGGGTACGAGCAGTACTTC
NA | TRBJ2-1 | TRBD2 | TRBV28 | CASRARTSGRGEEQFF | TGTGCCAGCAGAGCACGGACTAGCGGGAGGGGGGAGGAACAGTTCTTC
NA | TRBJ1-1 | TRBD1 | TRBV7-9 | CASSLAGWTGTEAFF | TGTGCCAGCAGCTTAGCCGGATGGACAGGGACAGAAGCTTTCTTT
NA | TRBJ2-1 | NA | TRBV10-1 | CATEGEQFF | TGCGCCACGGAGGGTGAGCAGTTCTTC
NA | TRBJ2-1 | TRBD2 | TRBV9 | CASSAGRLAGDEQFF | TGTGCCAGCAGCGCGGGGAGACTAGCGGGGGATGAGCAGTTCTTC
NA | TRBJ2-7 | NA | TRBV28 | CASTTFRTVSYEQYF | TGTGCCAGCACCACCTTTAGAACAGTCTCCTACGAGCAGTACTTC
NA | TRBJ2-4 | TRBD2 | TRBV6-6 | CASLERGENIQYF | TGTGCCAGCTTGGAGCGGGGCGAAAACATTCAGTACTTC
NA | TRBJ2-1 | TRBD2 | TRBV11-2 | CASSSGWERGGISEQFF | TGTGCCAGCAGCTCAGGTTGGGAGCGGGGGGGCATTAGTGAGCAGTTCTTC
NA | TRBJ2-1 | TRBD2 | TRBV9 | CASSAGTRGGYNEQFF | TGTGCCAGCAGCGCCGGTACGCGGGGGGGCTACAATGAGCAGTTCTTC
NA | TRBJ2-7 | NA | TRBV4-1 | CASSQGAGYEQYF | TGCGCCAGCAGCCAAGGAGCCGGCTACGAGCAGTACTTC
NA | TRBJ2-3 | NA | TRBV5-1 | CASSALGVVADTQYF | TGCGCCAGCAGCGCGTTAGGGGTAGTGGCAGATACGCAGTATTTT
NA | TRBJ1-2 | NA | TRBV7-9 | CASSLNREGYTF | TGTGCCAGCAGCTTGAACAGGGAGGGCTACACCTTC
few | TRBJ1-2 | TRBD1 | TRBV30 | CAWRDRWDYGYTF | TGTGCCTGGAGGGACAGGTGGGACTATGGCTACACCTTC
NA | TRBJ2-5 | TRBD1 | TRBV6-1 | CASSEPAGGQATQYF | TGTGCCAGCAGTGAACCTGCAGGGGGCCAAGCGACCCAGTACTTC
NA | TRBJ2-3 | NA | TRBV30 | CAWTDGNTDTQYF | TGTGCCTGGACGGACGGGAACACAGATACGCAGTATTTT
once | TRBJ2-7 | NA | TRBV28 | CATTPRDSIYEQYF | TGTGCCACAACACCGCGGGACTCAATCTACGAGCAGTACTTC
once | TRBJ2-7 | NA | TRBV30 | CAWSLGRVNEQYF | TGTGCCTGGAGTCTCGGCAGGGTGAACGAGCAGTACTTC
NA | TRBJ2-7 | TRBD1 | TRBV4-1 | CASSQDRGTYEQYF | TGCGCCAGCAGCCAGGACAGGGGCACCTACGAGCAGTACTTC
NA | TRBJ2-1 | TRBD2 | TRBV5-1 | CASSPPAGGIDNEQFF | TGCGCCAGCAGCCCCCCTGCGGGAGGGATAGACAATGAGCAGTTCTTC
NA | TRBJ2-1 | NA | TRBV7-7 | CASSLDRTNEQFF | TGTGCCAGCAGCCTTGACAGAACCAATGAGCAGTTCTTC
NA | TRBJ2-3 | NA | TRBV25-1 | CASNSGYTQYF | TGTGCCAGCAACTCCGGGTATACGCAGTATTTT
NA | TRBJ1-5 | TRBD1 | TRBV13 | CASSPGTGGQPQHF | TGTGCCAGCAGCCCGGGGACAGGGGGACAGCCCCAGCATTTT
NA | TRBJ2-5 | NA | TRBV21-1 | CASSKGPKTQYF | TGTGCCAGCAGCAAAGGGCCCAAGACCCAGTACTTC
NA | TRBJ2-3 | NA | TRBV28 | CASSFEPGKETDTQYF | TGTGCCAGCAGTTTTGAACCCGGGAAGGAGACAGATACGCAGTATTTT
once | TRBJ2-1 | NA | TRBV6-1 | CASSSGIEYNEQFF | TGTGCCAGCAGCTCGGGAATCGAATACAATGAGCAGTTCTTC